The 19 T cell receptor beta chains below come from one sample, sequenced in a study of technical replicates of blood from several donors. Measured with immunoSEQ multiplex PCR; TCRdb has only the in-frame clones, and not every one. The data hold approximately 97,000 clones, with roughly 95% observed a single time. Sequencing was performed on T cells isolated from PBMCs. These receptors originate from a human donor in good health.

The chain links TRBV19 to TRBJ2-7, with D tentatively TRBD1 (5 bases). CDR1 is LNHDA, CDR2 SQIVND, per germline (reference sequence). This CDR3 is 13 amino acids long. The CDR3 DNA sequence: TGTGCTAGCCTCGACAGCGAATTCTACGAGCAGTACTTC. Translation: CASLDSEFYEQYF.

This chain uses TRBV7-8 with TRBJ2-5; 10 bases agree with TRBD2. CDR1 is SGHVS, CDR2 FQNEAQ, per germline. The J segment lost 7 bases and the V segment lost 1 base, leaving 9 bases of the junction unmatched. This CDR3 has 16 amino acids. CDR3 DNA sequence: TGTGCCAGCAGCTTAGGGTCTATAGCGGGAGGCGGGACCCAGTACTTC. Translation: CASSLGSIAGGGTQYF.

V gene TRBV11-2 combines with J gene TRBJ2-7, with 11 bases matching TRBD2. CDR1 and CDR2 from the germline V gene are SGHAT and FQNNGV. The V and J ends lost 1 base and 3 bases, in that order; junction bases with no gene match: 5. The CDR3 has 16 amino acids. Here the CDR3 DNA reads TGTGCCAGCAGCTTAGTGTCCCTAGCGGGAGGCTACGAGCAGTACTTC. Translated: CASSLVSLAGGYEQYF.

The V gene is TRBV29-1, the J gene TRBJ2-7, with D possibly matching TRBD1 (6 bases). This CDR3 region has 14 residues. Deletions cut 1 base from V and 6 bases from J, with 16 bases between. Germline V gene lookup returns CDR1 SQVTM and CDR2 ANQGSEA. CDR3 DNA sequence: TGCAGCGTTGAAGGCCAGGGGATAGTAGGCGAGCAGTACTTC. Protein sequence: CSVEGQGIVGEQYF.

The V call is TRBV19, the J call TRBJ1-1, with unresolved D. Between the trimmed V and J ends, which lost 7 bases and 4 bases, there was a span of 7 bases. In germline, CDR1 is LNHDA, CDR2 SQIVND (reference sequence). The length of the CDR3 is 11 residues. The CDR3 loop reads CASKRRTEAFF. The CDR3 nucleotides read TGTGCCAGTAAGCGACGCACTGAAGCTTTCTTT.

The chain has TRBV19 and TRBJ2-1, with 8 positions matching TRBD1. The CDR3 length is 16 residues. Germline V gene lookup returns CDR1 LNHDA and CDR2 SQIVND (reference sequence). J gave up 0 bases and V 7 bases, and 8 bases lay outside the gene matches. The CDR3 here is CASIHRGESSYNEQFF. In DNA, the CDR3 is TGTGCCAGTATTCACAGGGGGGAGAGCTCCTACAATGAGCAGTTCTTC. Using reference TRBV19 and TRBJ2-1 for the parts outside the CDR3, the full variable domain is DGGITQSPKYLFRKEGQNVTLSCEQNLNHDAMYWYRQDPGQGLRLIYYSQIVNDFQKGDIAEGYSVSREKKESFPLTVTSAQKNPTAFYLCASIHRGESSYNEQFFGPGTRLTVL.

The rearrangement uses TRBV5-4 and TRBJ2-7; TRBD2 matches at 14 bases. Per the germline V gene, CDR1 is SGHNT and CDR2 is YYREEE (reference sequence). The CDR3 sequence is 17 residues long. V lost 2 bases, J lost 6 bases, and 10 bases stayed unmatched. The chain's CDR3 is CASSFDPGLAGAGEQYF. The DNA of the CDR3 is TGTGCCAGCAGCTTTGATCCGGGACTAGCGGGAGCAGGCGAGCAGTACTTC.

This chain joins TRBV6-1 and TRBJ2-7, with 8 nucleotides matching TRBD2. This CDR3 has 13 amino acids. CDR1 is MNHNS, CDR2 SASEGT, per germline. V dropped 8 bases and J dropped 4; count of bases not matched to a gene: 7. Here the CDR3 reads CASAQREKYEQYF. CDR3 nucleotide sequence: TGTGCCAGCGCCCAGCGGGAGAAGTACGAGCAGTACTTC.

V is TRBV19 and J is TRBJ2-5; D might be TRBD2 (6 bases). This CDR3 contains 14 residues. The germline V and J ends were trimmed by 5 bases and 4 bases, with 14 bases remaining between them. Germline-derived CDR1 and CDR2 are LNHDA and SQIVND (reference sequence). The CDR3 nucleotides are TGTGCCAGTAGTGACGTTGGGACTGGAGAGACCCAGTACTTC. Protein: CASSDVGTGETQYF. Drawing the rest from reference TRBV19 and TRBJ2-5, the complete variable domain is DGGITQSPKYLFRKEGQNVTLSCEQNLNHDAMYWYRQDPGQGLRLIYYSQIVNDFQKGDIAEGYSVSREKKESFPLTVTSAQKNPTAFYLCASSDVGTGETQYFGPGTRLLVL.

This chain links TRBV29-1 with TRBJ2-7, with 7 bases fitting TRBD2. This CDR3 comprises 14 residues. CDR1 SQVTM and CDR2 ANQGSEA come from the germline V gene. J gave up 4 bases and V 0 bases, and 6 bases lay outside the gene matches. CDR3 sequence: CSVEDGQGLYEQYF. CDR3 bases: TGCAGCGTTGAAGATGGCCAGGGACTATACGAGCAGTACTTC.

This clone was counted once. The CDR3 coding sequence is TGCGCCAGCAGCCAAGCCGGGACTAGCACAGATACGCAGTATTTT. Translating gives CASSQAGTSTDTQYF. The chain carries TRBV4-3 and TRBJ2-3; tentative D call: TRBD2 (6 bases). CDR3 length equals 15 residues. Germline CDR1 and CDR2: LGHNA and YSLEER. With 1 base removed from V and 0 bases from J, the gap between germline ends came to 8 bases.

The V gene is TRBV6-4, the J gene TRBJ2-7, with 13 nucleotides matching TRBD2. The length of the CDR3 is 19 residues. The trim removed 6 bases at V and 0 bases at J, leaving 14 bases unmatched. In germline, CDR1 is MRHNA, CDR2 SNTAGT. CDR3 bases: TGTGCCAGCAGATTAACCGGGACTAGCGGGAAAAGGGACTCCTACGAGCAGTACTTC. Translation: CASRLTGTSGKRDSYEQYF.

V and J are TRBV19 and TRBJ1-1; D may be TRBD1 (5 bases). This CDR3 is built from 15 residues. V dropped 4 bases and J dropped 1 base, with 13 bases sitting between them. The germline V gene encodes CDR1 LNHDA and CDR2 SQIVND (reference sequence). CDR3 region: CASSKRGEGNTEAFF. Here the CDR3 DNA reads TGTGCCAGTAGTAAACGGGGGGAGGGGAACACTGAAGCTTTCTTT.

The chain joins TRBV20-1 to TRBJ1-4; D unclear. The CDR3 is made up of 11 amino acids. V was pared by 5 bases and J by 12 bases, with 13 bases between. Germline V gives CDR1 DFQATT, CDR2 SNEGSKA (reference sequence). The DNA of the CDR3 is TGCAGTGCTCCTTATACTACTGAACTGTTTTTT. Translation gives CSAPYTTELFF.

The chain combines TRBV18 with TRBJ2-3; 9 nucleotides line up with TRBD2. The ends lost 2 bases at V and 5 bases at J; junction bases unmatched: 11. The CDR3 sequence is 17 residues long. Germline V CDR1 and CDR2: KGHSH, LQKENI. DNA for the CDR3: TGTGCCAGCTCACCAACCCCCGGCGGGAGGGTTGAAGATACGCAGTATTTT. Translated, it gives CASSPTPGGRVEDTQYF.

DNA for the CDR3: TGCGCCAGCAGCTTGGCCGGGAACACCGGGGAGCTGTTTTTT. This codes for CASSLAGNTGELFF. The chain employs TRBV5-1 and TRBJ2-2; D gene uncertain. The germline CDR1 and CDR2 sequences are SGHRS and YFSETQ. This CDR3 region has 14 residues. V was cut by 0 bases and J by 1 base, with 4 bases left in between.

The V and J genes are TRBV27 and TRBJ1-1, with D maybe TRBD1 (6 bases). The CDR3 runs 17 residues. Germline lookup yields CDR1 MNHEY and CDR2 SMNVEV (reference sequence). V was cut by 0 bases and J by 0 bases, with 14 bases left in between. Here the CDR3 DNA reads TGTGCCAGCAGTTTATCTTCGGGAGGGGGGATGAACACTGAAGCTTTCTTT. Its protein is CASSLSSGGGMNTEAFF.

The chain combines TRBV10-3 with TRBJ2-7, with 12 bases matching TRBD2. The ends lost 0 bases at V and 0 bases at J; junction bases unmatched: 3. Germline loops: CDR1 ENHRY, CDR2 SYGVKD. The CDR3 totals 17 residues. CDR3 residues: CAISESLAGGSSYEQYF. The CDR3 DNA reads TGTGCCATCAGTGAGTCGCTAGCGGGAGGGAGCTCCTACGAGCAGTACTTC.

The chain combines TRBV7-2 with TRBJ1-2, with 10 bases matching TRBD1. This CDR3 contains 15 residues. Per germline, CDR1 SGHTA and CDR2 FQGNSA. The trim removed 5 bases at V and 6 bases at J, leaving 9 bases unmatched. This CDR3 reads CASSISGQGRDGYTF. The DNA for the CDR3 is TGTGCCAGCAGCATTTCGGGACAGGGGAGGGATGGCTACACCTTC.